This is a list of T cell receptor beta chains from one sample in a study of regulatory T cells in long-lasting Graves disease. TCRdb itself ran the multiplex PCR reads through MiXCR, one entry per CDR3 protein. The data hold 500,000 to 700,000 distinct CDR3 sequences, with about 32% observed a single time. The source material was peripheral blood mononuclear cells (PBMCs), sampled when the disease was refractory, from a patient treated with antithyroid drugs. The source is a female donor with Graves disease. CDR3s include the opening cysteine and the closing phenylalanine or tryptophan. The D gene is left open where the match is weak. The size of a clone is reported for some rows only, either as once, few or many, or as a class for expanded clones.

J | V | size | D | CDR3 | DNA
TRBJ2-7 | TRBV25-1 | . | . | CASPFRGAYEQYF | TGTGCCAGCCCATTTAGGGGGGCCTACGAGCAGTACTTC
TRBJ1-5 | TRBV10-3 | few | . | CAISESIVEGNQPQHF | TGTGCCATCAGTGAGTCGATCGTAGAGGGAAATCAGCCCCAGCATTTT
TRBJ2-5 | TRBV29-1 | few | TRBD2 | CSVEGSSGRTWETQYF | TGCAGCGTTGAAGGATCTAGCGGGAGAACCTGGGAGACCCAGTACTTC
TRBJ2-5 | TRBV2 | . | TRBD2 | CTSGRVETQYF | TGCACTAGCGGGAGGGTGGAGACCCAGTACTTC
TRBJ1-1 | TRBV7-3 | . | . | CASSQGRRGAEAFF | TGTGCCAGCAGCCAAGGCCGGCGGGGGGCTGAAGCTTTCTTT
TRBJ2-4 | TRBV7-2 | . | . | CASSLARNIQYF | TGTGCCAGCAGCTTAGCACGAAACATTCAGTACTTC
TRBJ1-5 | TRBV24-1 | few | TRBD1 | CATSDSTAGTGDQPQHF | TGTGCCACCAGTGATTCCACGGCCGGGACAGGGGATCAGCCCCAGCATTTT
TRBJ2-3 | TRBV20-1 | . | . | CSARPTLTDTQYF | TGCAGTGCTAGACCCACCCTAACAGATACGCAGTATTTT
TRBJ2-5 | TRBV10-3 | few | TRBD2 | CAISESIREEGQETQYF | TGTGCCATCAGTGAGTCGATCCGGGAGGAGGGCCAAGAGACCCAGTACTTC
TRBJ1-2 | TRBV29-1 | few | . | CSDRRGAQYGYTF | TGCAGCGATAGACGGGGGGCGCAGTATGGCTACACCTTC
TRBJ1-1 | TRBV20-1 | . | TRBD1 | CSAPITGGGSGNTEAFF | TGCAGTGCTCCTATCACAGGGGGGGGCTCAGGGAACACTGAAGCTTTCTTT
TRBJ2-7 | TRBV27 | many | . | CASSLTGGSSYEQYF | TGTGCCAGCAGCTTAACAGGAGGGAGCTCCTACGAGCAGTACTTC
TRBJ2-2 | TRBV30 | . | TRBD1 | CAWAAGTGTGELFF | TGTGCCTGGGCGGCGGGGACAGGGACCGGGGAGCTGTTTTTT
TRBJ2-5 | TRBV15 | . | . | CATSRDSRRGVQETQYF | TGTGCCACCAGCAGAGATTCGCGCAGGGGAGTCCAAGAGACCCAGTACTTC
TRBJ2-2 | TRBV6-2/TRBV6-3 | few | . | CASSWDITGELFF | TGTGCCAGCAGTTGGGACATCACCGGGGAGCTGTTTTTT
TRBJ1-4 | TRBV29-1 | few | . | CSVEWTRGGKLFF | TGCAGCGTGGAATGGACCCGGGGGGGAAAACTGTTTTTT
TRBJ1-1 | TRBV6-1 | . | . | CASSSERNSNTEAFF | TGTGCCAGCAGTAGTGAACGGAACTCAAACACTGAAGCTTTCTTT
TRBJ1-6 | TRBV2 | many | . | CASSSDGGVSFSPLHF | TGTGCCAGCAGTTCCGACGGAGGGGTATCGTTCTCACCCCTCCACTTT
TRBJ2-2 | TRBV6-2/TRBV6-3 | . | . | CASSYSRLANTGELFF | TGTGCCAGCAGTTACTCACGGCTAGCGAACACCGGGGAGCTGTTTTTT
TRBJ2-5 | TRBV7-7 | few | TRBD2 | CASSSLELWGEGHETQYF | TGTGCTAGCAGCTCCCTTGAGCTCTGGGGGGAGGGCCATGAGACCCAGTACTTC
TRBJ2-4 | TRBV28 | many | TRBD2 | CASVSGQAKNIQYF | TGTGCCAGCGTTAGCGGGCAAGCCAAAAACATTCAGTACTTC
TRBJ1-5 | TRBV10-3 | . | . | CAISDRQDSNQPQHF | TGTGCCATCAGTGACCGGCAGGATAGCAATCAGCCCCAGCATTTT
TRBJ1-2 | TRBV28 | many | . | CASSLSWQGLRPHSYGYTF | TGTGCCAGCAGTTTAAGCTGGCAGGGCCTTCGTCCGCACTCCTATGGCTACACCTTC
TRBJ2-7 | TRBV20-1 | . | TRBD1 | CSARVTGTGVHEQYF | TGCAGTGCTAGAGTGACCGGGACAGGGGTCCACGAGCAGTACTTC
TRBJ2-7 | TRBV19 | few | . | CASSGQGTYEQYF | TGTGCCAGTAGTGGGCAAGGAACCTACGAGCAGTACTTC
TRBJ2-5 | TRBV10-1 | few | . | CASSDRGIGTQYF | TGCGCCAGCAGTGATCGCGGGATCGGGACCCAGTACTTC
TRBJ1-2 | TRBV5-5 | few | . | CASSPSVGGTGYTF | TGTGCCAGCAGCCCTTCGGTCGGGGGCACTGGCTACACCTTC
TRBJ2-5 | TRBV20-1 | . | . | CSATGGGGGQETQYF | TGCAGTGCTACCGGAGGGGGGGGGGGCCAAGAGACCCAGTACTTC